The sequence of this T cell receptor beta chain was determined in a study of beta chain features in type 1 diabetes. The sequenced template was cDNA made from the entire isolated RNA. Profiling relied on immunoSEQ multiplex PCR, and the TCRdb table lists in-frame clones only, not all of them. Here the sample spans roughly 100,000 clones, 28% being singletons. The CDR3 runs 12 residues. V was trimmed by 1 base and J by 3 bases, leaving 4 bases between them. CDR1 is MDHEN, CDR2 SYDVKM, per germline. Turning to this clone: Its antigen is currently unknown.

Study-level points and caveats: When Type 1 diabetes patients were examined, their TCRB CDR3s proved moderately but significantly shorter in all four CD4+ subsets. The cDNA sequencing approach could over-represent high-TCR-expressing cells. TCRB repertoires of naive, central memory and Treg cells appeared more similar among patients than among healthy donors. The study left unresolved whether HLA type influences TCRB rearrangement.

This chain connects TRBV28 to TRBJ2-7; D is uncertain. The source material was central memory CD4+ T cells from blood. The TCR originated in a young woman with type 1 diabetes. CDR3 sequence reads: CASSLYGYEQYF. CDR3 DNA: TGTGCCAGCAGTTTATACGGCTACGAGCAGTACTTC.